The 8 T cell receptor beta chains presented below share a single source sample, sequenced in a study of beta chain features in type 1 diabetes. Overall study findings and caveats: The study found moderately but significantly shorter TCRB CDR3s in all four CD4+ subsets of Type 1 diabetes patients.

The sequenced template was cDNA made from the entire isolated RNA. TCRdb's table, derived via immunoSEQ multiplex PCR, lists solely in-frame clones and lacks some. The table shows some 250,000 clones, with approximately 15% occurring only once. These receptors lack a known antigen. Input material: naive CD4+ T cells from blood. The receptors shown here come from a man aged 25 to 40 with type 1 diabetes.

This clone came up a few times. V and J are TRBV10-3 and TRBJ2-1, with D unresolved. Germline CDR1 is ENHRY and CDR2 is SYGVKD. The CDR3 has 12 amino acids. V was trimmed by 6 bases and J by 4 bases, leaving 7 bases between them. As DNA, the CDR3 is TGTGCCATCAGCGGAGCATACAATGAGCAGTTCTTC. It encodes CAISGAYNEQFF.

A few counts support this clone. The chain is built from TRBV11-2 and TRBJ2-5; maybe TRBD1 (5 bases). From germline, CDR1 is SGHAT and CDR2 FQNNGV. The V end was cut by 7 bases, the J end by 5 bases, with 14 bases between. The CDR3 loop spans 13 amino acids. DNA for the CDR3: TGTGCCAGCACCTCTCATGGGGCTGAGACCCAGTACTTC. Its translation is CASTSHGAETQYF.

The chain employs TRBV5-1 and TRBJ2-3; 8 nucleotides match TRBD1. With V trimmed by 4 bases and J by 3 bases, 7 bases remained unmatched. Germline CDR1 reads SGHRS; CDR2 reads YFSETQ. This CDR3 has 15 residues. CDR3 loop: CASSVQDRETDTQYF. DNA for the CDR3: TGCGCCAGCAGCGTACAGGACAGGGAGACAGATACGCAGTATTTT.

The V call is TRBV28, the J call TRBJ2-1, with D tentatively TRBD2 (6 bases). Trimming removed 9 bases at V and 7 bases at J, with 22 bases between. Looked up from germline, CDR1 is MDHEN and CDR2 is SYDVKM. The CDR3 extends over 15 amino acids. CDR3 region: CASSQWAGRENEQFF. The CDR3 nucleotides read TGTGCCAGTTCACAGTGGGCGGGAAGGGAAAATGAGCAGTTCTTC.

This clone was counted only a few times. The chain has TRBV18 and TRBJ1-1, with 8 bases fitting TRBD1. The CDR3 runs 15 residues. J was trimmed by 0 bases and V by 5 bases; bases with no gene match: 5. Germline values: CDR1 KGHSH, CDR2 LQKENI. The CDR3 sequence: CASSTQGGMNTEAFF. In DNA form, the CDR3 reads TGTGCCAGCTCAACACAGGGGGGGATGAACACTGAAGCTTTCTTT.

This chain joins TRBV6-6 and TRBJ1-5; weak D call: TRBD1 (5 bases). Germline V lookup: CDR1 MNHNY, CDR2 SVGAGI (reference sequence). The CDR3 loop spans 14 amino acids. Trimming left V 8 bases short and J 9 bases short, with 20 bases between. CDR3 DNA: TGTGCCAGCGGGGCAGGCGCTGGTTGGCGGCCCCAGCATTTT. This translates into CASGAGAGWRPQHF.

This sequence joins TRBV25-1 and TRBJ2-1; 13 bases are a match to TRBD2. Per the germline V gene, CDR1 is MGHDK and CDR2 is SYGVNS. The CDR3 runs to 15 residues. Losses at the gene ends were 4 bases for V and 9 bases for J; bases not matched to a gene: 6. The CDR3 here is CASSAGLAGRVEQFF. The DNA of the CDR3 is TGTGCCAGCAGTGCGGGACTAGCGGGGAGGGTTGAGCAGTTCTTC.

V gene TRBV5-1 combines with J gene TRBJ1-5; possibly TRBD1 for D (6 bases). Germline CDR1 reads SGHRS; CDR2 reads YFSETQ. Deletions cut 1 base from V and 1 base from J, with 12 bases between. The CDR3 has 16 amino acids. CDR3 bases: TGCGCCAGCAGCTTGTGGCACAGGGTAAGCAATCAGCCCCAGCATTTT. This gives the protein CASSLWHRVSNQPQHF.